The 9 T cell receptor beta chains listed next were all sequenced from one sample in a study of CD8 T cells in Susac syndrome. When the RNA was reverse transcribed, random hexamers were used with an input of about 0.45 to 1 ug. In TCRdb, the immunoSEQ multiplex PCR reads were re-called with MiXCR into one record per CDR3 protein. The repertoire holds about 100,000 distinct CDR3 sequences, with around 96% as singletons. Sequencing was carried out using CD8+ T cells from PBMCs. Every receptor here comes from a human donor with Susac syndrome.

The chain carries TRBV4-1 and TRBJ1-2, with TRBD1 as a possible D gene (5 bases). CDR3 length equals 15 residues. Trimming removed 4 bases from V and 10 bases from J, with 22 bases in between. The germline V gene encodes CDR1 MGHRA and CDR2 YSYEKL. This chain's CDR3 is CASSRTQEYFQDYTF. In DNA form, the CDR3 reads TGCGCCAGCAGCCGAACACAGGAATACTTTCAGGACTACACCTTC.

The DNA for the CDR3 is TGCGCCAGCAGCCACGACAGTTATGAGCAGTTCTTC. Translation: CASSHDSYEQFF. The V gene is TRBV4-1, the J gene TRBJ2-1; the D gene is possibly TRBD1 (5 bases). The CDR3 has 12 amino acids. V lost 3 bases and J 8 bases, leaving 8 bases between the germline ends. Per germline, CDR1 MGHRA and CDR2 YSYEKL.

V and J are TRBV11-2 and TRBJ2-7, with a weak D call TRBD1 (6 bases). CDR3 length equals 15 residues. V was pared by 1 base and J by 4 bases, with 14 bases between. Germline lookup yields CDR1 SGHAT and CDR2 FQNNGV. The CDR3 spells CASSLVSGRGYEQYF. CDR3 in DNA: TGTGCCAGCAGCTTAGTGTCGGGCAGGGGTTACGAGCAGTACTTC.

The chain is built from TRBV3-1 and TRBJ1-2; D gene uncertain. V was clipped by 2 bases and J by 2 bases, with 12 bases between them. From germline, CDR1 is LGHDT and CDR2 YNNKEL (reference sequence). This CDR3 contains 15 residues. Here the CDR3 reads CASSQQAPVNYGYTF. For the CDR3, the DNA is TGTGCCAGCAGCCAACAGGCCCCCGTAAACTATGGCTACACCTTC.

The V and J genes are TRBV5-1 and TRBJ2-3; D is undetermined. Germline V gives CDR1 SGHRS, CDR2 YFSETQ. The CDR3 consists of 14 residues. V was pared by 5 bases and J by 0 bases, with 10 bases between. The CDR3 bases are TGCGCCAGCAGGGAGCTGACTAGCACAGATACGCAGTATTTT. It codes for CASRELTSTDTQYF.

This chain joins TRBV29-1 and TRBJ2-7; TRBD2 agrees at 9 bases. The germline V gene encodes CDR1 SQVTM and CDR2 ANQGSEA. Trimming at V came to 2 bases and at J to 1 base, leaving 6 bases not matched to a gene. The CDR3 runs 15 residues. CDR3: CSVELVAGESYEQYF. The CDR3 region has the DNA TGCAGCGTTGAATTGGTAGCGGGAGAGTCCTACGAGCAGTACTTC.

This chain uses TRBV3-1 with TRBJ2-1; 8 bases map to TRBD2. The germline V gene encodes CDR1 LGHDT and CDR2 YNNKEL (reference sequence). J gave up 6 bases and V 1 base, and 5 bases lay outside the gene matches. The CDR3 runs 15 residues. DNA of the CDR3: TGTGCCAGCAGCCAAGGAGGTAGCGGGATCAATGAGCAGTTCTTC. Amino acid sequence: CASSQGGSGINEQFF.

V and J are TRBV29-1 and TRBJ2-2; D gene ambiguous. Germline lookup yields CDR1 SQVTM and CDR2 ANQGSEA. This CDR3 has 12 residues. Trimming removed 4 bases at V and 3 bases at J, with 6 bases between. The CDR3 sequence: CSVVWDTGELFF. CDR3 in DNA: TGCAGCGTTGTCTGGGACACCGGGGAGCTGTTTTTT.

This clonotype showed up just once. The gene calls are TRBV29-1 and TRBJ2-3, with D hard to call. The length of the CDR3 is 17 residues. Germline-derived CDR1 and CDR2 are SQVTM and ANQGSEA. The V end lost 4 bases, the J end lost 0 bases, and 20 bases lay between the germline ends. The CDR3 reads CSVAFRIGYTSTDTQYF. As DNA, the CDR3 is TGCAGCGTTGCCTTTCGTATTGGATATACTAGCACAGATACGCAGTATTTT.